A selection of T cell receptor beta chains follows, all from one sample in a study of blood T cell repertoires in COVID-19. The method was immunoSEQ multiplex PCR; TCRdb's version includes in-frame clones alone and lacks a portion of them. The sample has around 180,000 clones; approximately 80% are singletons. Material: peripheral blood. Every receptor here comes from a human donor in a cohort sampled during active COVID-19. Both conserved end residues are part of each CDR3. D genes are given only for firm matches. The size field is filled for only some rows; it gives once, few, many or a size class.

v_call: TRBV24-1
j_call: TRBJ2-1
clone_size: few
d_call: NA
cdr3_aa: CATSDSSALSYNEQFF
cdr3_nt: TGTGCCACCAGTGATAGCAGCGCCCTCTCCTACAATGAGCAGTTCTTC

v_call: TRBV4-1
j_call: TRBJ1-4
clone_size: NA
d_call: TRBD1
cdr3_aa: CASSQDRTGGQKLFF
cdr3_nt: TGCGCCAGCAGCCAAGACCGGACAGGGGGACAGAAACTGTTTTTT

v_call: TRBV5-4
j_call: TRBJ2-3
clone_size: NA
d_call: NA
cdr3_aa: CASSGGGPSTDTQYF
cdr3_nt: TGTGCCAGCAGCGGGGGGGGCCCTAGCACAGATACGCAGTATTTT

v_call: TRBV4-1
j_call: TRBJ1-1
clone_size: once
d_call: TRBD1
cdr3_aa: CAPEDSSQVRDRDTEAFF
cdr3_nt: TGCGCCCCCGAGGATAGCAGCCAAGTAAGGGACAGGGACACTGAAGCTTTCTTT

v_call: TRBV19
j_call: TRBJ2-1
clone_size: many
d_call: TRBD1
cdr3_aa: CASGTGAYNEQFF
cdr3_nt: TGTGCCAGTGGGACAGGGGCGTACAATGAGCAGTTCTTC

v_call: TRBV19
j_call: TRBJ2-1
clone_size: NA
d_call: TRBD2
cdr3_aa: CASSIGSGSRTEEQFF
cdr3_nt: TGTGCCAGTAGTATAGGGAGCGGGAGTAGGACAGAGGAGCAGTTCTTC

v_call: TRBV5-4
j_call: TRBJ2-7
clone_size: NA
d_call: TRBD1
cdr3_aa: CASSLAGQVSVSYEQYF
cdr3_nt: TGTGCCAGCAGCTTGGCCGGACAGGTATCAGTCTCCTACGAGCAGTACTTC

v_call: TRBV10-1
j_call: TRBJ2-7
clone_size: few
d_call: NA
cdr3_aa: CASSPATGNSYEQYF
cdr3_nt: TGCGCCAGCAGCCCTGCTACAGGGAACTCCTACGAGCAGTACTTC

v_call: TRBV6-2/TRBV6-3
j_call: TRBJ1-5
clone_size: NA
d_call: NA
cdr3_aa: CASSYSMGGNQPQHF
cdr3_nt: TGTGCCAGCAGTTACTCGATGGGAGGGAATCAGCCCCAGCATTTT

v_call: TRBV5-1
j_call: TRBJ2-3
clone_size: NA
d_call: NA
cdr3_aa: CASSLRHDTDTQYF
cdr3_nt: TGCGCCAGCAGCTTGAGACATGACACAGATACGCAGTATTTT

v_call: TRBV7-9
j_call: TRBJ1-1
clone_size: few
d_call: NA
cdr3_aa: CASSPVEGSEAFF
cdr3_nt: TGTGCCAGCAGCCCGGTAGAGGGTTCTGAAGCTTTCTTT

v_call: TRBV6-2/TRBV6-3
j_call: TRBJ1-5
clone_size: once
d_call: NA
cdr3_aa: CASSLNTETFRHPQHF
cdr3_nt: TGTGCCAGCAGCCTAAATACAGAGACCTTTCGACATCCCCAGCATTTT

v_call: TRBV5-5
j_call: TRBJ2-3
clone_size: NA
d_call: NA
cdr3_aa: CASSLRPVSGADTQYF
cdr3_nt: TGTGCCAGCAGCTTACGGCCTGTCTCGGGGGCAGATACGCAGTATTTT

v_call: TRBV27
j_call: TRBJ2-7
clone_size: NA
d_call: TRBD1
cdr3_aa: CASRGQGPYEQYF
cdr3_nt: TGTGCCAGCAGGGGACAGGGGCCCTACGAGCAGTACTTC

v_call: TRBV9
j_call: TRBJ1-2
clone_size: NA
d_call: NA
cdr3_aa: CASSVSLRGGNGYTF
cdr3_nt: TGTGCCAGCAGCGTAAGCCTGAGAGGGGGAAATGGCTACACCTTC

v_call: TRBV10-1
j_call: TRBJ2-3
clone_size: few
d_call: TRBD1
cdr3_aa: CASSESIGQGTDTQYF
cdr3_nt: TGCGCCAGCAGTGAGTCGATCGGACAGGGTACAGATACGCAGTATTTT

v_call: TRBV6-1
j_call: TRBJ2-7
clone_size: NA
d_call: NA
cdr3_aa: CASSEAASEVNEQYF
cdr3_nt: TGTGCCAGCAGTGAAGCGGCCTCCGAGGTGAACGAGCAGTACTTC

v_call: TRBV4-1
j_call: TRBJ2-3
clone_size: once
d_call: NA
cdr3_aa: CASSRAEGTDTQYF
cdr3_nt: TGCGCCAGCAGCCGGGCCGAAGGCACAGATACGCAGTATTTT

v_call: TRBV28
j_call: TRBJ1-5
clone_size: NA
d_call: NA
cdr3_aa: CASIPVTLSNQPQHF
cdr3_nt: TGTGCCAGCATCCCAGTGACACTTAGCAATCAGCCCCAGCATTTT

v_call: TRBV9
j_call: TRBJ1-2
clone_size: once
d_call: NA
cdr3_aa: CASSGLGGGYGYTF
cdr3_nt: TGTGCCAGCAGCGGTCTCGGGGGGGGCTATGGCTACACCTTC

v_call: TRBV11-2
j_call: TRBJ1-6
clone_size: NA
d_call: TRBD1
cdr3_aa: CASSYTDRGALHF
cdr3_nt: TGTGCCAGCAGCTACACCGACAGGGGAGCCCTCCACTTT

v_call: TRBV2
j_call: TRBJ1-1
clone_size: NA
d_call: TRBD1
cdr3_aa: CASKGQGINTEAFF
cdr3_nt: TGTGCCAGCAAGGGACAGGGAATTAACACTGAAGCTTTCTTT

v_call: TRBV5-3
j_call: TRBJ2-5
clone_size: NA
d_call: TRBD2
cdr3_aa: CARSFPGGGVQETQYF
cdr3_nt: TGTGCCAGAAGCTTTCCCGGTGGGGGGGTACAAGAGACCCAGTACTTC

v_call: TRBV5-1
j_call: TRBJ2-2
clone_size: NA
d_call: NA
cdr3_aa: CASSSGSRNTGELFF
cdr3_nt: TGCGCCAGCAGCTCGGGATCCCGGAACACCGGGGAGCTGTTTTTT

v_call: TRBV12-3/TRBV12-4
j_call: TRBJ2-5
clone_size: NA
d_call: NA
cdr3_aa: CASSLNRAETQYF
cdr3_nt: TGTGCCAGCAGCCTAAATCGCGCGGAGACCCAGTACTTC

v_call: TRBV11-2
j_call: TRBJ2-1
clone_size: NA
d_call: TRBD2
cdr3_aa: CASRGLAGAPRNEQFF
cdr3_nt: TGTGCCAGCAGAGGATTAGCGGGGGCACCGAGAAATGAGCAGTTCTTC

v_call: TRBV27
j_call: TRBJ1-1
clone_size: NA
d_call: TRBD1
cdr3_aa: CASRRQGGPEAFF
cdr3_nt: TGTGCCAGCAGACGACAGGGTGGGCCTGAAGCTTTCTTT

v_call: TRBV5-1
j_call: TRBJ2-7
clone_size: NA
d_call: NA
cdr3_aa: CASSKRDTYEQYF
cdr3_nt: TGCGCCAGCAGCAAACGGGACACCTACGAGCAGTACTTC

v_call: TRBV19
j_call: TRBJ2-7
clone_size: NA
d_call: NA
cdr3_aa: CASSISTESSYEQYF
cdr3_nt: TGTGCCAGTAGTATATCCACCGAGAGCTCCTACGAGCAGTACTTC

v_call: TRBV12-3/TRBV12-4
j_call: TRBJ2-7
clone_size: NA
d_call: NA
cdr3_aa: CASSNGQPYEQYF
cdr3_nt: TGTGCCAGCAGTAACGGACAGCCCTACGAGCAGTACTTC

v_call: TRBV20-1
j_call: TRBJ1-1
clone_size: NA
d_call: NA
cdr3_aa: CSAARNTEAFF
cdr3_nt: TGCAGTGCAGCAAGGAACACTGAAGCTTTCTTT

v_call: TRBV24-1
j_call: TRBJ2-5
clone_size: NA
d_call: TRBD2
cdr3_aa: CATSDLGTSGVKGETQYF
cdr3_nt: TGTGCCACCAGTGATTTGGGGACTAGCGGAGTAAAGGGGGAGACCCAGTACTTC

v_call: TRBV7-2
j_call: TRBJ2-7
clone_size: NA
d_call: TRBD1
cdr3_aa: CASRSGQPSYEQYF
cdr3_nt: TGTGCCAGCAGATCGGGACAGCCCTCCTACGAGCAGTACTTC

v_call: TRBV5-5
j_call: TRBJ2-7
clone_size: NA
d_call: TRBD1
cdr3_aa: CASSIHRGLSSYEQYF
cdr3_nt: TGTGCCAGCAGCATCCACAGGGGGCTGAGCTCCTACGAGCAGTACTTC

v_call: TRBV15
j_call: TRBJ2-7
clone_size: NA
d_call: TRBD1
cdr3_aa: CATSREDRDDEQYF
cdr3_nt: TGTGCCACCAGCAGAGAGGACAGGGACGACGAGCAGTACTTC

v_call: TRBV27
j_call: TRBJ2-1
clone_size: NA
d_call: TRBD2
cdr3_aa: CASSFSGLAVYNEQFF
cdr3_nt: TGTGCCAGCAGTTTCTCCGGACTAGCGGTCTACAATGAGCAGTTCTTC

v_call: TRBV7-2
j_call: TRBJ1-1
clone_size: NA
d_call: NA
cdr3_aa: CASSLGARGGTEAFF
cdr3_nt: TGTGCCAGCAGCTTAGGGGCCAGGGGTGGCACTGAAGCTTTCTTT

v_call: TRBV5-4
j_call: TRBJ2-5
clone_size: NA
d_call: NA
cdr3_aa: CASSSRAQGSQETQYF
cdr3_nt: TGTGCCAGCAGCTCGCGGGCCCAAGGGTCCCAAGAGACCCAGTACTTC

v_call: TRBV12-3/TRBV12-4
j_call: TRBJ1-6
clone_size: NA
d_call: TRBD1
cdr3_aa: CASSPTGDSPLHF
cdr3_nt: TGTGCCAGCAGTCCGACAGGGGATTCACCCCTCCACTTT

v_call: TRBV7-2
j_call: TRBJ2-5
clone_size: NA
d_call: NA
cdr3_aa: CASEWGVGQETQYF
cdr3_nt: TGTGCCAGTGAGTGGGGGGTAGGCCAAGAGACCCAGTACTTC

v_call: TRBV9
j_call: TRBJ1-6
clone_size: NA
d_call: TRBD1
cdr3_aa: CASSVGQGGNSPLHF
cdr3_nt: TGTGCCAGCAGCGTCGGACAGGGGGGGAATTCACCCCTCCACTTT

v_call: TRBV27
j_call: TRBJ2-5
clone_size: NA
d_call: TRBD1
cdr3_aa: CASKQGASETQYF
cdr3_nt: TGTGCCAGCAAGCAGGGGGCGTCAGAGACCCAGTACTTC

v_call: TRBV7-3
j_call: TRBJ1-1
clone_size: NA
d_call: TRBD1
cdr3_aa: CASSLTGTAINTEAFF
cdr3_nt: TGTGCCAGCAGCTTAACAGGGACAGCAATTAACACTGAAGCTTTCTTT

v_call: TRBV10-2
j_call: TRBJ1-1
clone_size: NA
d_call: TRBD1
cdr3_aa: CASSGHGTVTMNTEAFF
cdr3_nt: TGCGCCAGCAGCGGTCACGGGACAGTTACTATGAACACTGAAGCTTTCTTT

v_call: TRBV5-8
j_call: TRBJ1-2
clone_size: NA
d_call: NA
cdr3_aa: CASSFAGNYGYTF
cdr3_nt: TGTGCCAGCAGCTTCGCGGGGAACTATGGCTACACCTTC

v_call: TRBV3-1/TRBV3-2
j_call: TRBJ1-2
clone_size: few
d_call: TRBD1
cdr3_aa: CASSPRTGQGGYGYTF
cdr3_nt: TGTGCCAGCAGCCCTCGAACGGGACAGGGAGGCTATGGCTACACCTTC

v_call: TRBV19
j_call: TRBJ2-1
clone_size: NA
d_call: TRBD1
cdr3_aa: CASIETGAVYNEQFF
cdr3_nt: TGTGCCAGTATCGAGACAGGGGCTGTCTACAATGAGCAGTTCTTC

v_call: TRBV9
j_call: TRBJ2-7
clone_size: few
d_call: NA
cdr3_aa: CASSVRRGHEQYF
cdr3_nt: TGTGCCAGCAGCGTAAGGAGGGGCCACGAGCAGTACTTC

v_call: TRBV27
j_call: TRBJ1-5
clone_size: NA
d_call: TRBD1
cdr3_aa: CASSTTGGNQPQHF
cdr3_nt: TGTGCCAGCAGCACGACAGGGGGCAATCAGCCCCAGCATTTT

v_call: TRBV7-9
j_call: TRBJ1-5
clone_size: NA
d_call: TRBD1
cdr3_aa: CASSLWDRNQPQHF
cdr3_nt: TGTGCCAGCAGCTTATGGGACAGGAATCAGCCCCAGCATTTT

v_call: TRBV7-9
j_call: TRBJ1-5
clone_size: NA
d_call: TRBD1
cdr3_aa: CASSLGKTGGQPQHF
cdr3_nt: TGTGCCAGCAGCTTAGGCAAGACAGGGGGCCAGCCCCAGCATTTT

v_call: TRBV6-5
j_call: TRBJ1-1
clone_size: few
d_call: NA
cdr3_aa: CASSYEVDTEAFF
cdr3_nt: TGTGCCAGCAGTTACGAGGTCGACACTGAAGCTTTCTTT

v_call: TRBV5-6
j_call: TRBJ2-5
clone_size: NA
d_call: TRBD2
cdr3_aa: CASSLRPGLAGETQYF
cdr3_nt: TGTGCCAGCAGCTTACGTCCGGGACTAGCTGGGGAGACCCAGTACTTC

v_call: TRBV5-1
j_call: TRBJ2-7
clone_size: NA
d_call: TRBD1
cdr3_aa: CASSLVGTGFDEQYF
cdr3_nt: TGCGCCAGCAGCTTGGTGGGGACAGGGTTCGACGAGCAGTACTTC

v_call: TRBV5-1
j_call: TRBJ2-3
clone_size: once
d_call: NA
cdr3_aa: CASSSGLRTDTQYF
cdr3_nt: TGCGCCAGCAGCTCAGGACTGCGCACAGATACGCAGTATTTT